The 27 T cell receptor beta chains listed next were all sequenced from one sample in a study of OX40 agonist ivuxolimab in advanced cancers. Only in-frame clones appear in the TCRdb table, and some are missing; sequencing was by immunoSEQ multiplex PCR. The sample lists about 70,000 clones, less than 90% occurring once. This sample comprised CD4+ or CD8+ T cells sorted from blood, obtained in a trial of the OX40 agonist ivuxolimab. These receptors were taken from an adult with an advanced solid tumor such as melanoma, head and neck, liver or kidney cancer.

The rearrangement uses TRBV5-1 and TRBJ2-2, with TRBD2 as a possible D gene (5 bases). Trimming removed 6 bases from V and 3 bases from J, with 12 bases in between. CDR1 is SGHRS, CDR2 YFSETQ, per germline. CDR3 length: 14 residues. CDR3 protein: CASNEGEHTGELFF. The CDR3 DNA sequence: TGCGCCAGCAACGAGGGAGAGCACACCGGGGAGCTGTTTTTT.

The chain has TRBV19 and TRBJ1-1, with 7 bases lining up with TRBD1. V was pared by 5 bases and J by 1 base, with 4 bases of the junction left unmatched. CDR1 LNHDA and CDR2 SQIVND come from the germline V gene (reference sequence). The length of the CDR3 is 14 residues. This chain's CDR3 is CASSVGQANTEAFF. The CDR3 region has the DNA TGTGCCAGTAGTGTAGGACAGGCGAACACTGAAGCTTTCTTT.

The chain recombines TRBV7-6 with TRBJ2-7; weak D call: TRBD1 (5 bases). Per germline, CDR1 SGHVS and CDR2 FNYEAQ. The CDR3 covers 11 residues. V shed 4 bases and J shed 7 bases, with 8 bases lying between them. DNA of the CDR3: TGTGCCAGCAGCTCAGGGTTTGAGCAGTACTTC. Amino acid sequence: CASSSGFEQYF.

Only one count was recorded for this clone. V and J are TRBV11-1 and TRBJ2-3; maybe TRBD2 (6 bases). This CDR3 comprises 15 residues. The germline V gene has CDR1 SGHAT and CDR2 FQDESV (reference sequence). Trimming shortened V by 5 bases and J by 2 bases, and 14 bases separated the two germline ends. Here the CDR3 DNA reads TGTGCCAGCAGCCCCGGGACTGTATACACAGATACGCAGTATTTT. This sequence encodes CASSPGTVYTDTQYF.

This sequence joins TRBV4-1 and TRBJ2-1; D ambiguous. Germline assignment: CDR1 MGHRA and CDR2 YSYEKL. This CDR3 has 14 amino acids. The ends were cut back, 0 bases at V and 7 bases at J, with 10 bases in the middle. The CDR3 nucleotides read TGCGCCAGCAGCCAAGAGAGGATCGCGAATGAGCAGTTCTTC. Amino acid sequence: CASSQERIANEQFF.

This chain uses TRBV12-2 with TRBJ2-2; TRBD2, the table's D call, was not compared with the DNA. TRBV12-2 is designated a pseudogene. The CDR3 contains 12 residues. This CDR3 reads CASRLLTGELFF. The CDR3 bases are TGTGCAAGTCGCTTGCTAACCGGGGAGCTGTTTTTT.

This chain uses TRBV29-1 with TRBJ2-5, with 12 bases lining up with TRBD2. The CDR3 sequence is 19 residues long. V lost 2 bases, J lost 5 bases, and 18 bases stayed unmatched. In germline, CDR1 is SQVTM, CDR2 ANQGSEA. In DNA form, the CDR3 reads TGCAGCGTTGAACTCCAGGGGAGGCTAGCGGGAGGGGAGAGGGAGACCCAGTACTTC. Translation: CSVELQGRLAGGERETQYF.

V is TRBV10-3 and J is TRBJ1-1; 7 positions agree with TRBD1. Per germline, CDR1 ENHRY and CDR2 SYGVKD. Losses at the gene ends were 5 bases for V and 3 bases for J; bases not matched to a gene: 3. This CDR3 is built from 13 residues. The chain's CDR3 is CAISPGQYTEAFF. As DNA, the CDR3 is TGTGCCATCAGTCCGGGACAGTACACTGAAGCTTTCTTT.

V is TRBV11-3 and J is TRBJ1-1; TRBD1 matches 8 bases. The CDR3 sequence is 14 residues long. Germline CDR1 SGHNT, CDR2 YENEEA. Germline trimming cut 3 bases from V and 1 base from J; bases unmatched to any gene: 1. The CDR3 here is CASSFGQGNTEAFF. In DNA form, the CDR3 reads TGTGCCAGCAGCTTCGGACAGGGGAACACTGAAGCTTTCTTT.

This clone has just one count. The chain joins TRBV29-1 to TRBJ2-7; D uncertain. Trimming left V 4 bases short and J 3 bases short, with 13 bases between. This CDR3 region has 13 residues. CDR1 is SQVTM and CDR2 is ANQGSEA in the germline V gene. CDR3 DNA: TGCAGCGTTGCATACACGCCGGGCTACGAGCAGTACTTC. Its protein is CSVAYTPGYEQYF.

The chain carries TRBV4-1 and TRBJ2-3, with 10 bases aligning to TRBD2. CDR1 is MGHRA, CDR2 YSYEKL, per germline. With V trimmed by 0 bases and J by 2 bases, 17 bases remained unmatched. This CDR3 is built from 21 residues. CDR3: CASSQDGPPGLASNVTDTQYF. CDR3 in DNA: TGCGCCAGCAGCCAAGATGGACCACCGGGACTAGCGTCGAATGTCACAGATACGCAGTATTTT.

In this sample, this clone turned up once. An end of the junction differs from the germline gene, which may be a read error. The chain links TRBV7-7 to TRBJ2-1, with 14 bases matching TRBD2. Per germline, CDR1 SSHAT and CDR2 FNYEAQ (reference sequence). The CDR3 has 15 residues. This CDR3 reads CASSPGTSGSYEQFF. Written as DNA, the CDR3 is TGTGCTAGCAGCCCAGGGACTAGCGGGAGTTATGAGCAGTTCTTC.

The CDR3 region is CASSYLGRGSTDTQYF. The CDR3 nucleotides read TGTGCCAGCAGTTACCTGGGCAGGGGCTCAACAGATACGCAGTATTTT. The rearrangement links TRBV6-6 to TRBJ2-3; TRBD1 is a possible D gene (6 bases). The V end lost 2 bases, the J end lost 3 bases, and 15 bases lay between the germline ends. CDR3 length: 16 residues. Germline CDR1 is MNHNY and CDR2 is SVGAGI (reference sequence).

The chain employs TRBV6-1 and TRBJ1-5; 9 bases are a match to TRBD1. Trimming at V came to 2 bases and at J to 3 bases, leaving 14 bases not matched to a gene. From germline, CDR1 is MNHNS and CDR2 SASEGT. The CDR3 has 19 residues. Here the CDR3 reads CASSELLQGAPAYNQPQHF. The CDR3, as DNA: TGTGCCAGCAGTGAACTTCTACAGGGGGCACCGGCCTACAATCAGCCCCAGCATTTT.

The chain joins TRBV15 to TRBJ2-2, with 8 bases lining up with TRBD1. Germline CDR1 and CDR2: LNHNV and YYDKDF (reference sequence). V shed 4 bases, J shed 5 bases, and the junction held 9 bases outside the gene matches. The CDR3 is 16 amino acids. The CDR3 protein is CATSTTDRGFTGELFF. DNA of the CDR3: TGTGCCACCAGCACAACCGACAGGGGTTTTACCGGGGAGCTGTTTTTT.

The genes are TRBV25-1 and TRBJ2-7, with D possibly being TRBD1 or TRBD2 (5 bases each). V was shortened by 8 bases and J by 7 bases, with 15 bases between the two germline ends. Germline V gene lookup returns CDR1 MGHDK and CDR2 SYGVNS. The CDR3 is 12 amino acids. This chain's CDR3 is CASLRGPGEQYF. CDR3 sequence (DNA): TGTGCCAGCTTAAGGGGACCGGGGGAGCAGTACTTC.

The chain employs TRBV5-1 and TRBJ2-7, with 7 bases identical to TRBD2. The length of the CDR3 is 13 residues. V lost 2 bases, J lost 6 bases, and 5 bases stayed unmatched. Germline CDR1 and CDR2: SGHRS and YFSETQ. CDR3 region: CASSLTTSPEQYF. CDR3 nucleotides: TGCGCCAGCAGCTTAACGACTAGCCCCGAGCAGTACTTC.

The gene calls are TRBV19 and TRBJ2-3, with 8 bases aligning to TRBD1. Germline CDR1 is LNHDA and CDR2 is SQIVND (reference sequence). J lost 2 bases, V lost 7 bases, and 5 bases had no gene match. This CDR3 is built from 14 residues. The CDR3: CASTRTGYTDTQYF. As DNA, the CDR3 is TGTGCCAGTACGAGGACAGGGTACACAGATACGCAGTATTTT.

V usage is TRBV10-1 and J usage is TRBJ2-1, with D uncertain. Germline V gene sequence: CDR1 WNHNN, CDR2 SYGVQD (reference sequence). V dropped 3 bases and J dropped 0 bases, with 9 bases sitting between them. This CDR3 contains 15 residues. The CDR3 here is CASSEIVTSYNEQFF. The CDR3 DNA reads as TGCGCCAGCAGTGAAATTGTAACCTCCTACAATGAGCAGTTCTTC.

This rearrangement joins TRBV28 to TRBJ2-5; D is uncertain. V was trimmed by 3 bases and J by 1 base, leaving 6 bases between them. CDR3 size: 13 residues. CDR1 and CDR2 from the germline V gene are MDHEN and SYDVKM. CDR3 bases: TGTGCCAGCAGTTTGGCGAGCCAAGAGACCCAGTACTTC. Its protein is CASSLASQETQYF.

In nucleotides, the CDR3 is TGCGCCAGCAGCTTGGATGCGGGAGGGCCCTCCAATGAGCAGTTCTTC. As protein: CASSLDAGGPSNEQFF. The rearrangement links TRBV5-1 to TRBJ2-1, with 9 bases lining up with TRBD2. V lost 0 bases and J lost 6; bases outside the gene matches: 7. Germline-derived CDR1 and CDR2 are SGHRS and YFSETQ. The CDR3 is made up of 16 amino acids.

The genes are TRBV9 and TRBJ2-5, with D perhaps assigned TRBD1 or TRBD2 (5 bases each). The germline V gene has CDR1 SGDLS and CDR2 YYNGEE. V was pared by 0 bases and J by 5 bases, with 8 bases between. The CDR3 consists of 13 residues. For the CDR3, the DNA is TGTGCCAGCAGCGTAGGGGGACCGGAGACCCAGTACTTC. Its protein product is CASSVGGPETQYF.

The V call is TRBV27, the J call TRBJ2-7; D is uncertain. This CDR3 spans 12 amino acids. Trimming pared 6 bases from V and 3 bases from J, leaving 9 bases between. Germline CDR1 is MNHEY and CDR2 is SMNVEV (reference sequence). Written as DNA, the CDR3 is TGTGCCAGCAGGCTTAATAGCTACGAGCAGTACTTC. As protein: CASRLNSYEQYF.

CDR3 sequence reads: CASSYNSATDTQYF. The CDR3 DNA is TGTGCCAGCAGTTATAACAGCGCAACAGATACGCAGTATTTT. The V call is TRBV6-6, the J call TRBJ2-3, with D uncertain. The CDR3 has 14 amino acids. The V end was cut by 3 bases, the J end by 3 bases, with 10 bases between. Per the germline V gene, CDR1 is MNHNY and CDR2 is SVGAGI (reference sequence).

The genes are TRBV6-6 and TRBJ2-3; D remains unclear. The CDR3 loop spans 13 amino acids. Trimming pared 8 bases from V and 2 bases from J, leaving 11 bases between. Per germline, CDR1 MNHNY and CDR2 SVGAGI (reference sequence). This chain's CDR3 is CASHLADTDTQYF. CDR3 DNA: TGTGCCAGCCATCTTGCAGACACAGATACGCAGTATTTT.

This sequence joins TRBV7-8 and TRBJ1-1, with 7 bases matching TRBD1. Unmatched junction bases numbered 4, after V lost 5 bases and J lost 7 bases. This CDR3 is built from 12 residues. Looked up from germline, CDR1 is SGHVS and CDR2 is FQNEAQ. CDR3 residues: CASSVDRVEAFF. The DNA for the CDR3 is TGTGCCAGCAGCGTCGACAGGGTTGAAGCTTTCTTT.

This clone was seen just once. This sequence joins TRBV5-1 and TRBJ1-3; D is possibly TRBD1 (5 bases). V lost 3 bases to trimming and J lost 4 bases, with 11 bases between them. Germline V lookup: CDR1 SGHRS, CDR2 YFSETQ. The CDR3 runs 14 residues. The CDR3 DNA sequence: TGCGCCAGCAGCTCCCCAGGGCGAGGAAACACCATATATTTT. Translation: CASSSPGRGNTIYF.